This T cell receptor beta chain was obtained from a study of T cell responses to AZD1222 COVID-19 vaccine. The junction had 9 bases not matched to a gene; V was cut back by 7 bases and J by 0 bases. CDR1 is SQVTM, CDR2 ANQGSEA, per germline. CDR3 length: 15 residues. Only in-frame clones appear in the TCRdb table, and some are missing; sequencing was by immunoSEQ multiplex PCR. The sample records fewer than 90,000 clones, 80% to 95% being singletons. This clonotype was obtained from an adult who received the AZD1222 COVID-19 vaccine. The V call is TRBV29-1, the J call TRBJ1-2; 9 nucleotides align to TRBD1. The input for sequencing was peripheral blood, taken 28 days after the second AZD1222 dose. The DNA of the CDR3 is TGCAGCGCCGGGGGGACAGGGTTAGCTAACTATGGCTACACCTTC. It specifies CSAGGTGLANYGYTF.